This T cell receptor beta chain appears in the sequencing data of a study of regulatory T cells in long-lasting Graves disease. This clonotype has a handful of counts. Its antigen is not known. With V trimmed by 3 bases and J by 10 bases, 8 bases remained unmatched. The CDR3 covers 14 residues. Germline V gives CDR1 SGHKS, CDR2 YYEKEE (reference sequence). Construction of TCR beta libraries relied on iRepertoire HTBI primers and on Arm-PCR targeting CDR3 regions. TCRdb itself ran the multiplex PCR reads through MiXCR, one entry per CDR3 protein. The sample has around 450,000 distinct CDR3 sequences; approximately 16% are singletons. Study findings and constraints: Possibly, too few samples lowered accuracy. Persistent disease favored TRBV28, TRBJ1-2 and TRBJ2-5.

Time point reported: newly diagnosed GD, antithyroid drugs for less than 3 months. Following extraction of RNA from PBMCs, that RNA was used to make the TCR library. It was American Thyroid Association guidelines that determined Graves' disease diagnosis. The same data also went into a second study, on T cells in Graves' hyperthyroidism and ophthalmopathy. That paper states: First-round RT-PCR with HTBI primers amplified the TCR CDR3 region.

This chain joins TRBV5-5 and TRBJ1-4; 8 bases align to TRBD1. The source material was peripheral blood mononuclear cells (PBMCs), sampled at new diagnosis, from a patient treated with antithyroid drugs. The sequence was obtained from a woman between 40 and 50 years old with Graves disease. The CDR3 DNA reads TGTGCCAGCAGCTCCCAACCAGGACAGGGAAAACTGTTTTTT. Residues: CASSSQPGQGKLFF.